This T cell receptor beta chain was identified in a study of blood T cell repertoires in COVID-19. One Seattle source followed patients from active infection through their disease course. Original handling: It was from reference gene primer amplification that nucleated cell counts were estimated. Using immunoSEQ multiplex PCR, the repertoire was profiled, and TCRdb retains in-frame clones only, with some absent. Clone size and V and J calls were adopted from that table, with D and trimming inferred from the DNA. The sample includes a few hundred thousand clones, about 91% of them seen just once. This clone was seen just once. The ends were cut back, 7 bases at V and 0 bases at J, with 13 bases in the middle. CDR3 size: 14 residues. Germline CDR1 is MGHRA and CDR2 is YSYEKL.

This sequence originates from a woman aged 25 to 39 with COVID-19, enrolled during active disease. The chain carries TRBV4-1 and TRBJ2-7; TRBD2 is a possible D gene (6 bases). Specimen: peripheral blood. The CDR3 DNA reads TGCGCCAGCACCCCTATGGGGGGCTCCTACGAGCAGTACGTC. This translates into CASTPMGGSYEQYV.